The 27 T cell receptor beta chains below were found in one sample sequenced in a study of T cell repertoires in cytomegalovirus infection. In TCRdb, the reads were re-called with MiXCR into one record per CDR3 protein. The repertoire holds more than 150,000 distinct CDR3 sequences, with around 20% as singletons. The material sequenced was PBMCs. These receptors came from a human donor in good health (CMV status not recorded). Some clones in this sample may be carry-over from other donors' samples.

This clonotype was seen a handful of times. V and J are TRBV7-6 and TRBJ2-2; 11 positions match TRBD2. Germline V CDR1 and CDR2: SGHVS, FNYEAQ. The CDR3 consists of 16 residues. With V trimmed by 2 bases and J by 2 bases, 1 base remained unmatched. The CDR3 here is CASSLLAGGNTGELFF. CDR3 sequence (DNA): TGTGCCAGCAGCTTACTAGCGGGAGGAAACACCGGGGAGCTGTTTTTT.

The chain uses TRBV13 and TRBJ1-1, with D unresolved. V lost 0 bases and J 5 bases, leaving 16 bases between the germline ends. Germline-derived CDR1 and CDR2 are PRHDT and FYEKMQ (reference sequence). The CDR3 covers 16 residues. DNA of the CDR3: TGTGCCAGCAGCTTAGGAGTCAGGCAGGATGGGACTGAAGCTTTCTTT. Translation: CASSLGVRQDGTEAFF.

This clonotype showed up just a few times. The chain joins TRBV7-2 to TRBJ2-5; 9 bases line up with TRBD2. The germline CDR1 and CDR2 sequences are SGHTA and FQGNSA. J gave up 5 bases and V 5 bases, and 6 bases lay outside the gene matches. The CDR3 totals 14 residues. The CDR3 region has the DNA TGTGCCAGCAGCCCTTGGCTAGCGGGGGAGACCCAGTACTTC. It is translated as CASSPWLAGETQYF.

This clonotype occurred many times. V is TRBV7-3 and J is TRBJ2-7; tentatively, D is TRBD2 (6 bases). Trimming removed 2 bases at V and 0 bases at J, with 11 bases between. Germline CDR1 reads SGHTA; CDR2 reads FQGTGA. This CDR3 has 15 amino acids. CDR3 loop: CASSLDGGLSYEQYF. The DNA of the CDR3 is TGTGCCAGCAGCTTAGACGGGGGACTCTCCTACGAGCAGTACTTC.

This clonotype was counted at least ten times. The chain uses TRBV24-1 and TRBJ2-1, with D tentatively TRBD1 (5 bases). This CDR3 has 14 residues. Germline CDR1 KGHDR, CDR2 SFDVKD. Trimming removed 3 bases from V and 4 bases from J, with 9 bases in between. The CDR3 nucleotides are TGTGCCACCAGTGATGAGCAGGGTTACAATGAGCAGTTCTTC. Translation: CATSDEQGYNEQFF.

This clonotype was picked up a small number of times. The rearrangement uses TRBV7-8 and TRBJ1-4; 7 bases align to TRBD1. CDR3 length equals 15 residues. V was pared by 4 bases and J by 1 base, with 3 bases of the junction left unmatched. CDR1 is SGHVS, CDR2 FQNEAQ, per germline. The DNA for the CDR3 is TGTGCCAGCAGCTCACGACAGGGAACTAATGAAAAACTGTTTTTT. It is translated as CASSSRQGTNEKLFF.

The chain couples TRBV4-1 to TRBJ2-2; maybe TRBD1 (5 bases). Germline V gene sequence: CDR1 MGHRA, CDR2 YSYEKL. V dropped 1 base and J dropped 1 base, with 7 bases sitting between them. The CDR3 is 15 residues long. CDR3 DNA sequence: TGCGCCAGCAGCCAAGCCGGACAGAACACCGGGGAGCTGTTTTTT. The encoded protein is CASSQAGQNTGELFF.

The V gene is TRBV29-1, the J gene TRBJ2-7; a weak D match, TRBD2 (5 bases). The CDR3 totals 13 residues. Trimming removed 3 bases at V and 2 bases at J, with 11 bases between. Germline assignment: CDR1 SQVTM and CDR2 ANQGSEA. CDR3 nucleotide sequence: TGCAGCGTTGAGACGGGGTCCACCTACGAGCAGTACTTC. This encodes CSVETGSTYEQYF.

This clonotype has ten or more counts. This chain uses TRBV11-2 with TRBJ2-3, with TRBD1 matching 9 bases. Germline V CDR1 and CDR2: SGHAT, FQNNGV. The V segment lost 3 bases and the J segment 3 bases; nucleotides outside the gene matches: 4. The CDR3 spans 15 residues. The CDR3, as DNA: TGTGCCAGCAGCTTTGACAGGGGGTTGACAGATACGCAGTATTTT. The encoded protein is CASSFDRGLTDTQYF.

This clonotype was seen repeatedly, ten times or more. The chain uses TRBV7-2 and TRBJ1-1; perhaps TRBD1 as D (5 bases). The CDR3 has 13 amino acids. Germline values: CDR1 SGHTA, CDR2 FQGNSA. The V gene lost 7 bases and the J gene lost 6 bases, with 15 bases spanning the gap. The DNA for the CDR3 is TGTGCCAGCAAGGTTGGGGGTTGGCCTGAAGCTTTCTTT. Protein product: CASKVGGWPEAFF.

The chain links TRBV18 to TRBJ2-7; D not resolved. CDR1 is KGHSH, CDR2 LQKENI, per germline. The CDR3 runs 12 residues. The V end lost 2 bases, the J end lost 6 bases, and 8 bases lay between the germline ends. CDR3 coding DNA: TGTGCCAGCTCACCAGTATCATCCGAGCAGTACTTC. It encodes CASSPVSSEQYF.

This clonotype was counted only a few times. The chain has TRBV28 and TRBJ2-7; weak D call: TRBD2 (5 bases). CDR1 and CDR2 from the germline V gene are MDHEN and SYDVKM. This CDR3 has 14 amino acids. Trimming stripped 10 bases from V and 4 bases from J, with 20 bases between. CDR3 sequence reads: CATIREGRRYEQYF. Written as DNA, the CDR3 is TGTGCCACCATCCGGGAAGGAAGGCGGTACGAGCAGTACTTC. The full variable domain, in which reference TRBV28 and TRBJ2-7 provide the parts outside the CDR3, is DVKVTQSSRYLVKRTGEKVFLECVQDMDHENMFWYRQDPGLGLRLIYFSYDVKMKEKGDIPEGYSVSREKKERFSLILESASTNQTSMYLCATIREGRRYEQYFGPGTRLTVT.

This clonotype has ten or more counts. The J gene is TRBJ2-3, the V gene TRBV28; D remains ambiguous. The CDR3 runs 14 residues. The germline gives CDR1 MDHEN, CDR2 SYDVKM. V was cut by 3 bases and J by 3 bases, with 10 bases left in between. The CDR3 DNA reads as TGTGCCAGCAGTTTTGGGTTGGGGACAGATACGCAGTATTTT. Its protein product is CASSFGLGTDTQYF.

At least ten counts were recorded for this clonotype. The chain uses TRBV7-3 and TRBJ1-4; D gene unclear. This CDR3 comprises 15 residues. Germline V CDR1 and CDR2: SGHTA, FQGTGA. V lost 1 base and J lost 0, with 6 bases in between. This CDR3 is CASSLMAATNEKLFF. The CDR3 bases are TGTGCCAGCAGCTTAATGGCGGCAACTAATGAAAAACTGTTTTTT.

The chain recombines TRBV29-1 with TRBJ1-1; no reliable D call. CDR3 size: 12 residues. The V gene lost 1 base and the J gene lost 1 base, with 4 bases spanning the gap. Germline V CDR1 and CDR2: SQVTM, ANQGSEA. The DNA of the CDR3 is TGCAGCGTTGAAGGGGGGAACACTGAAGCTTTCTTT. Translated, it gives CSVEGGNTEAFF.

V gene TRBV30 combines with J gene TRBJ2-1; the match to TRBD2 covers 9 bases. The CDR3 has 17 residues. Losses at the gene ends were 0 bases for V and 0 bases for J; bases not matched to a gene: 6. In germline, CDR1 is GTSNPN, CDR2 SVGIG (reference sequence). The CDR3 here is CAWSVKGRGGSYNEQFF. The DNA for the CDR3 is TGTGCCTGGAGTGTTAAAGGGCGGGGGGGCTCCTACAATGAGCAGTTCTTC.

This clonotype turned up a few times. This chain connects TRBV9 to TRBJ2-5; TRBD1 matches at 7 bases. Germline lookup yields CDR1 SGDLS and CDR2 YYNGEE. V dropped 3 bases and J dropped 5; count of bases not matched to a gene: 7. The CDR3 consists of 14 residues. CDR3 region: CASSALTGTETQYF. The CDR3, as DNA: TGTGCCAGCAGCGCCTTGACAGGGACGGAGACCCAGTACTTC.

This clonotype was observed a few times. The chain combines TRBV28 with TRBJ1-1; possibly TRBD1 for D (5 bases). The germline V and J ends were trimmed by 6 bases and 9 bases, with 14 bases remaining between them. This CDR3 contains 12 residues. In germline, CDR1 is MDHEN, CDR2 SYDVKM. CDR3 region: CASSPGGGKAFF. As DNA, the CDR3 is TGTGCCAGCAGCCCCGGGGGGGGGAAAGCTTTCTTT.

The V and J genes are TRBV4-1 and TRBJ1-1; D is unclear. Germline CDR1 MGHRA, CDR2 YSYEKL. The length of the CDR3 is 12 residues. V lost 0 bases to trimming and J lost 9 bases, with 8 bases between them. The CDR3 DNA reads as TGCGCCAGCAGCCAAGATGTGGGGAAAGCTTTCTTT. Translating gives CASSQDVGKAFF.

A few counts support this clonotype. The chain is built from TRBV4-1 and TRBJ1-5, with 7 bases aligning to TRBD1. Germline V gene lookup returns CDR1 MGHRA and CDR2 YSYEKL. CDR3 length equals 16 residues. The V and J ends lost 3 bases and 4 bases, in that order; junction bases with no gene match: 9. The CDR3, as DNA: TGCGCCAGCAGCCACAGTCCGGGACAGCGGAATCAGCCCCAGCATTTT. Its protein is CASSHSPGQRNQPQHF.

The chain links TRBV5-6 to TRBJ1-5; possible D gene TRBD1, 5 bases. From germline, CDR1 is SGHDT and CDR2 YYEEEE. The CDR3 sequence is 12 residues long. Trimming removed 2 bases at V and 6 bases at J, with 6 bases between. CDR3 sequence (DNA): TGTGCCAGCAGCTTTGGGGGTCAGCCCCAGCATTTT. Translation: CASSFGGQPQHF.

Comment on this clonotype: Given a much more abundant clone one base away, this may be a read error. This chain connects TRBV7-6 to TRBJ2-7; D gene ambiguous. The CDR3 length is 15 residues. V was shortened by 1 base and J by 7 bases, with 17 bases between the two germline ends. In germline, CDR1 is SGHVS, CDR2 FNYEAQ. Here the CDR3 DNA reads TGTGCCAGCAGCTTAGATGGCACCTATACGGCGGAGCAGTACTTC. Its translation is CASSLDGTYTAEQYF.

The genes are TRBV2 and TRBJ2-3; 8 bases line up with TRBD1. Germline-derived CDR1 and CDR2 are SNHLY and FYNNEI. The CDR3 spans 14 residues. The J segment lost 1 base and the V segment lost 8 bases, leaving 5 bases of the junction unmatched. The CDR3 DNA follows: TGTGCCAGCTTTCCGGGACAGGGCACAGATACGCAGTATTTT. As protein: CASFPGQGTDTQYF.

The J gene is TRBJ2-3, the V gene TRBV7-9; 7 bases align to TRBD2. The CDR3 has 14 amino acids. Germline V gene data show CDR1 as SEHNR and CDR2 as FQNEAQ (reference sequence). Trimming removed 1 base from V and 6 bases from J; junction bases left unmatched: 4. CDR3 sequence: CASSLVSGLDTQYF. The CDR3 coding sequence is TGTGCCAGCAGCTTAGTTAGCGGGCTTGATACGCAGTATTTT.

V usage is TRBV30 and J usage is TRBJ2-1, with 12 nucleotides matching TRBD2. The CDR3 loop spans 15 amino acids. CDR1 and CDR2 (germline): GTSNPN, SVGIG (reference sequence). V lost 4 bases and J lost 6; bases outside the gene matches: 7. The CDR3 spells CAWTDGLAGLNEQFF. DNA of the CDR3: TGTGCCTGGACTGACGGACTAGCGGGACTCAATGAGCAGTTCTTC.

The sample holds a few counts of this clonotype. V gene TRBV11-2 combines with J gene TRBJ1-1; TRBD1 might be the D (5 bases). The CDR3 spans 12 residues. Trimming shortened V by 0 bases and J by 6 bases, and 5 bases separated the two germline ends. Germline CDR1 is SGHAT and CDR2 is FQNNGV. CDR3 DNA: TGTGCCAGCAGCTTAGAGGGACCTGAAGCTTTCTTT. It is translated as CASSLEGPEAFF.

The chain carries TRBV28 and TRBJ1-3; tentatively, D is TRBD1 (5 bases). The CDR3 consists of 12 residues. The V and J ends lost 4 bases and 11 bases respectively, with 12 bases between them. The germline CDR1 and CDR2 sequences are MDHEN and SYDVKM. CDR3: CASSSGAGAIYF. CDR3 sequence (DNA): TGTGCCAGCAGTTCCGGGGCGGGAGCCATATATTTT. Supplemented by reference TRBV28 and TRBJ1-3, the full variable domain reads DVKVTQSSRYLVKRTGEKVFLECVQDMDHENMFWYRQDPGLGLRLIYFSYDVKMKEKGDIPEGYSVSREKKERFSLILESASTNQTSMYLCASSSGAGAIYFGEGSWLTVV.